The clone carrying this T cell receptor (beta chain) was counted between two and nine times. Methods used by the authors: Nucleated cell number was recorded as an estimate derived from reference gene primer amplification. The table came from immunoSEQ multiplex PCR; TCRdb's copy has only in-frame clones and leaves some out. V, J and clone size derive from that table, while D and trimming were established from the DNA sequence. The sample holds nearly 90,000 clones, more than 70% seen once. The CDR3 totals 13 residues. The V and J ends lost 5 bases and 4 bases respectively, with 6 bases between them. Looked up from germline, CDR1 is MNHEY and CDR2 is SVGAGI. This record comes from a study of blood T cell repertoires in COVID-19. Study-level background: The United States, Italy and Spain were the sources of the acute and convalescent COVID-19 samples. The cDNA or gDNA used as material had been derived from T cells, B-cell-depleted T cells, or PBMCs.

This chain connects TRBV6-5 to TRBJ1-6; the D is unclear. Sequencing was performed on peripheral blood. The clonotype was recovered from an elderly woman with acute or convalescent COVID-19. The CDR3 loop is CASSLQYNSPLHF. As DNA, the CDR3 is TGTGCCAGCAGTCTCCAGTATAATTCACCCCTCCACTTT.